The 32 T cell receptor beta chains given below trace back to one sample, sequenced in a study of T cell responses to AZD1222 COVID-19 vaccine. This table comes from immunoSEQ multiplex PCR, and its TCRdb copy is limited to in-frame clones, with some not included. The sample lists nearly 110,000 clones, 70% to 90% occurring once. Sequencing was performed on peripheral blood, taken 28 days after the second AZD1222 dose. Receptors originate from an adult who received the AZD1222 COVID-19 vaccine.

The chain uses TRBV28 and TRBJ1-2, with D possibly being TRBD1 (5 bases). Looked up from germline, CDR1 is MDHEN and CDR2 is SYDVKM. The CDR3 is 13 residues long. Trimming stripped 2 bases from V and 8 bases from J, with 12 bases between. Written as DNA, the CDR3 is TGTGCCAGCAGTTTAGGGGTGGGGCAGGGCTACACCTTC. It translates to CASSLGVGQGYTF.

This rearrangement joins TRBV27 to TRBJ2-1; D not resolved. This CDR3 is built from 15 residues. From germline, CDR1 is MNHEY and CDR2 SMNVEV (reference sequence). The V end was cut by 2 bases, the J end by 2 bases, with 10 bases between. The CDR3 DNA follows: TGTGCCAGCAGTTTACCCCCCAGGCCCTACAATGAGCAGTTCTTC. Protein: CASSLPPRPYNEQFF.

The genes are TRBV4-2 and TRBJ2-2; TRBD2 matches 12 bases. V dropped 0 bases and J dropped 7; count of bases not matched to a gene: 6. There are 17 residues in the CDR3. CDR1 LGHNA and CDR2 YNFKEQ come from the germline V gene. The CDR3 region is CASSQDRLAGGHGELFF. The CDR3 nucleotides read TGTGCCAGCAGCCAAGATCGCCTAGCGGGGGGGCACGGGGAGCTGTTTTTT.

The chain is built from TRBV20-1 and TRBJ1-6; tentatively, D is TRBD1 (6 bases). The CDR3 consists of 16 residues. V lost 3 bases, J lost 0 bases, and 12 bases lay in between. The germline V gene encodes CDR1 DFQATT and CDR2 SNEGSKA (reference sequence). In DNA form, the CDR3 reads TGCAGTGCTAGTCGGACAGTGAACTCCTATAATTCACCCCTCCACTTT. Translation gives CSASRTVNSYNSPLHF.

The CDR3, as DNA: TGTGCCAGCAGCTTGTCCGCGGGAGGACTAGACTACGAGCAGTACTTC. Translating it yields CASSLSAGGLDYEQYF. The genes are TRBV5-4 and TRBJ2-7; 8 bases align to TRBD2. V lost 1 base, J lost 3 bases, and 9 bases stayed unmatched. The CDR3 runs to 16 residues. Germline V lookup: CDR1 SGHNT, CDR2 YYREEE (reference sequence).

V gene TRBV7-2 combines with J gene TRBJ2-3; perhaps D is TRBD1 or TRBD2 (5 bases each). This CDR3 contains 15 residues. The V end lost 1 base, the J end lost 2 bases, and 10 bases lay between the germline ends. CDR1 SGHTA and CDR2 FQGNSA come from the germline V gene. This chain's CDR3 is CASSLVGTDTDTQYF. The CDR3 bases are TGTGCCAGCAGCTTAGTAGGGACGGACACAGATACGCAGTATTTT.

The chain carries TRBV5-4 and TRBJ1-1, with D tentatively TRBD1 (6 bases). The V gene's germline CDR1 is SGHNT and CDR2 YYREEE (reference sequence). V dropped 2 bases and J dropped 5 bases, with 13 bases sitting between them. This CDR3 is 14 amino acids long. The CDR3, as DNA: TGTGCCAGCAGCTTACAGGGAGGAGGGACTGAAGCTTTCTTT. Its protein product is CASSLQGGGTEAFF.

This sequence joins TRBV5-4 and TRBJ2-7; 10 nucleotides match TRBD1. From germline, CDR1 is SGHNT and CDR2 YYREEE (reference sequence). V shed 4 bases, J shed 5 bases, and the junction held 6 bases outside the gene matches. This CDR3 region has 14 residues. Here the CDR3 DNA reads TGTGCCAGCAGCCCCGGACAGGGGGAACACGAGCAGTACTTC. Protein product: CASSPGQGEHEQYF.

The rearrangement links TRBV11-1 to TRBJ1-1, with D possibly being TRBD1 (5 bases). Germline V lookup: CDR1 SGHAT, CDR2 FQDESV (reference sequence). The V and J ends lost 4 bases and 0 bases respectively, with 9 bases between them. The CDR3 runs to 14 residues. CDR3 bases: TGTGCCAGCAGCTCTGCAGGGCTGAACACTGAAGCTTTCTTT. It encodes CASSSAGLNTEAFF.

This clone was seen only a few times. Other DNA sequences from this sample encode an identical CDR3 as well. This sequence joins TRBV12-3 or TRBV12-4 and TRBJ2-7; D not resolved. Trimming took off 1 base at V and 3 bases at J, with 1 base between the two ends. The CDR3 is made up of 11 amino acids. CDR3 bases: TGTGCCAGCAGTTTAGGCTACGAGCAGTACTTC. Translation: CASSLGYEQYF.

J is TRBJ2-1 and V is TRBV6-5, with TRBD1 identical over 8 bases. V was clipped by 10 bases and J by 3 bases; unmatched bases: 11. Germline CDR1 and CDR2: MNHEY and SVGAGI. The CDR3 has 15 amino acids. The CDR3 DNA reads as TGTGCCACCAACCCGAAAGGGACAGGCTACAATGAGCAGTTCTTC. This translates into CATNPKGTGYNEQFF.

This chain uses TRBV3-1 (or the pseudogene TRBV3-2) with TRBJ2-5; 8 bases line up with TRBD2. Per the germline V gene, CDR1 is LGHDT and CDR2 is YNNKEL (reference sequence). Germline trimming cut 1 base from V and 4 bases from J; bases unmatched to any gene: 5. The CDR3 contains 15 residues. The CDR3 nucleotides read TGTGCCAGCAGCCAAGGAGCGGGGGCAGGAGAGACCCAGTACTTC. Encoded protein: CASSQGAGAGETQYF.

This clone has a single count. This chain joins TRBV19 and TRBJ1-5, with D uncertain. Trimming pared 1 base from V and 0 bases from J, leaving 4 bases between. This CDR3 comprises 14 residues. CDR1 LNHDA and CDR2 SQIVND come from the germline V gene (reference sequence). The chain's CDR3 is CASSIGDSNQPQHF. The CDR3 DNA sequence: TGTGCCAGTAGTATAGGTGATAGCAATCAGCCCCAGCATTTT.

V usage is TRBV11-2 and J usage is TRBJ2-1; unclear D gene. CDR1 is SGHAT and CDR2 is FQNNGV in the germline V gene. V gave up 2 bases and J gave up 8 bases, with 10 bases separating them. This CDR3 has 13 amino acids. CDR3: CASSLTDLHEQFF. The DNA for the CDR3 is TGTGCCAGCAGCTTAACGGATCTCCATGAGCAGTTCTTC.

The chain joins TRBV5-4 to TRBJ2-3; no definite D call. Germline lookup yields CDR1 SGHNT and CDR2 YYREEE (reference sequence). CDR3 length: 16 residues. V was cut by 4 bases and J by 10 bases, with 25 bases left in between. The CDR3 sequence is CASSGAHGVGRPAQYF. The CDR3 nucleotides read TGTGCCAGCAGCGGCGCGCACGGTGTAGGCCGCCCTGCGCAGTATTTT.

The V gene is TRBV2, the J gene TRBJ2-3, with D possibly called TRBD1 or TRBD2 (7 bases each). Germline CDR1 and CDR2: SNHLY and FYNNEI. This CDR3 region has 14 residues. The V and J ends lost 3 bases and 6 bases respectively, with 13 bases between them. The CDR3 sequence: CASSEDQGGDTQYF. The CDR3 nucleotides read TGTGCCAGCAGTGAGGACCAGGGGGGGGATACGCAGTATTTT.

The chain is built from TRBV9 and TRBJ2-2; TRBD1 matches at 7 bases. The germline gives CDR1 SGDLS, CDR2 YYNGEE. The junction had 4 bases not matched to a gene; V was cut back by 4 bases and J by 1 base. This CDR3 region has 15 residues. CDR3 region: CASSLRTGNTGELFF. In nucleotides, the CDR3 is TGTGCCAGCAGCTTGCGGACAGGGAACACCGGGGAGCTGTTTTTT.

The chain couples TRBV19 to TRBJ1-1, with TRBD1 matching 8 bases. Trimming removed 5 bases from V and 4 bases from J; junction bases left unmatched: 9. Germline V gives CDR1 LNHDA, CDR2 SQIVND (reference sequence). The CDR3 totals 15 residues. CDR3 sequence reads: CASSQARTGSTEAFF. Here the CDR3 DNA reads TGTGCCAGTAGTCAAGCCCGGACAGGGAGCACTGAAGCTTTCTTT.

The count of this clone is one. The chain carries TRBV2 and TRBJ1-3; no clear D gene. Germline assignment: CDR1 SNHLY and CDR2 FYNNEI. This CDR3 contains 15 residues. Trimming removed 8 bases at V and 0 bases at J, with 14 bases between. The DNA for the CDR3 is TGTGCCAGCCTTAGGACGGGAGACTCTGGAAACACCATATATTTT. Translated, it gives CASLRTGDSGNTIYF. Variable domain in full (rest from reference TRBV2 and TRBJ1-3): EPEVTQTPSHQVTQMGQEVILRCVPISNHLYFYWYRQILGQKVEFLVSFYNNEISEKSEIFDDQFSVERPDGSNFTLKIRSTKLEDSAMYFCASLRTGDSGNTIYFGEGSWLTVV.

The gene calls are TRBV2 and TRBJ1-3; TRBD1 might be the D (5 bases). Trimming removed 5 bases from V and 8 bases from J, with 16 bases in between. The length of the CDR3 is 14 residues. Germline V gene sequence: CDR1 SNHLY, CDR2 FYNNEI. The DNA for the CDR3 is TGTGCCAGCAGTCCACTGGGACTTAACCACACCATATATTTT. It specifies CASSPLGLNHTIYF.

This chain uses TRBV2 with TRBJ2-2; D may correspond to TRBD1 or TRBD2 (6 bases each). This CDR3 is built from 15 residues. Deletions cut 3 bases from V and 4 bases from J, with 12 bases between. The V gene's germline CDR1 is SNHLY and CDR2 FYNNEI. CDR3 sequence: CASSDGRGGTGELFF. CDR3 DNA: TGTGCCAGCAGTGATGGCAGGGGAGGCACCGGGGAGCTGTTTTTT.

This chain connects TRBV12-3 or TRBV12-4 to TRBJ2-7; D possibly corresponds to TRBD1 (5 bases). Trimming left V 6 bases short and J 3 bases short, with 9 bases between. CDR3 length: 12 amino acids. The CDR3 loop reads CASSTGHYEQYF. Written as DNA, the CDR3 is TGTGCCAGCAGCACCGGACACTACGAGCAGTACTTC.

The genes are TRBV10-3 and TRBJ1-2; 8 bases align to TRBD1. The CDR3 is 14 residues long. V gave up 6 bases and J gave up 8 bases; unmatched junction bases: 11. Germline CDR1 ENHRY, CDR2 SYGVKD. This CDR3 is CAIRAGTGEGGYTF. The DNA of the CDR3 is TGTGCCATCAGAGCCGGGACAGGCGAGGGGGGCTACACCTTC.

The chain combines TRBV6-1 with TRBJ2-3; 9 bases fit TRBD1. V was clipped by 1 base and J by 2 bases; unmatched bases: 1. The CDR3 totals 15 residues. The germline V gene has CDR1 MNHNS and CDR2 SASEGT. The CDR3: CASSEGTGDTDTQYF. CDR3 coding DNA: TGTGCCAGCAGTGAAGGGACAGGGGACACAGATACGCAGTATTTT.

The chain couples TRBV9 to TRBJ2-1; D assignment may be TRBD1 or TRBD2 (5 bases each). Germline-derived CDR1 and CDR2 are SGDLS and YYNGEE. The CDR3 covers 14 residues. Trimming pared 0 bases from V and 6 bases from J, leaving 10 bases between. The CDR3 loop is CASSVGDGPNEQFF. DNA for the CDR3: TGTGCCAGCAGCGTAGGGGACGGCCCCAATGAGCAGTTCTTC.

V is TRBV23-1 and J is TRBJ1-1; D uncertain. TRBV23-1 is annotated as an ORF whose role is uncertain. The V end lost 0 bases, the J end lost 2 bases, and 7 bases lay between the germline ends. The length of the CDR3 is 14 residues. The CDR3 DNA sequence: TGCGCCAGCAGTCAATCGTGGCTTAACACTGAAGCTTTCTTT. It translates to CASSQSWLNTEAFF.

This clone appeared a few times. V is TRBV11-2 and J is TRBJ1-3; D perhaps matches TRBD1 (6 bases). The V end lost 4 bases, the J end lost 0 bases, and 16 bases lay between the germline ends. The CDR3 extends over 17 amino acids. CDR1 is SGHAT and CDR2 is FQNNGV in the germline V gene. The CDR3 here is CASSSPAQGLSGNTIYF. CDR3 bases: TGTGCCAGCAGCTCCCCCGCACAGGGTCTCTCTGGAAACACCATATATTTT. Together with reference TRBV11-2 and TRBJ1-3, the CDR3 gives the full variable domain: EAGVAQSPRYKIIEKRQSVAFWCNPISGHATLYWYQQILGQGPKLLIQFQNNGVVDDSQLPKDRFSAERLKGVDSTLKIQPAKLEDSAVYLCASSSPAQGLSGNTIYFGEGSWLTVV.

CDR3 loop: CASSVEWAGSSLGYTF. The DNA for the CDR3 is TGTGCCAGCAGCGTAGAGTGGGCAGGGTCTTCCTTGGGCTACACCTTC. V gene TRBV9 combines with J gene TRBJ1-2, with TRBD1 as a possible D gene (5 bases). The germline V and J ends were trimmed by 0 bases and 8 bases, with 20 bases remaining between them. Germline CDR1 and CDR2: SGDLS and YYNGEE. This CDR3 contains 16 residues. The full variable domain, with the rest looked up from reference TRBV9 and TRBJ1-2, is DSGVTQTPKHLITATGQRVTLRCSPRSGDLSVYWYQQSLDQGLQFLIQYYNGEERAKGNILERFSAQQFPDLHSELNLSSLELGDSALYFCASSVEWAGSSLGYTFGSGTRLTVV.

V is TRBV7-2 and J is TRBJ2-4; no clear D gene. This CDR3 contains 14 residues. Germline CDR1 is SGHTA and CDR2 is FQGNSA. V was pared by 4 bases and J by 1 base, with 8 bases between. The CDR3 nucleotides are TGTGCCAGCAGCTCAGACGTGGCCAAAAACATTCAGTACTTC. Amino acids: CASSSDVAKNIQYF.

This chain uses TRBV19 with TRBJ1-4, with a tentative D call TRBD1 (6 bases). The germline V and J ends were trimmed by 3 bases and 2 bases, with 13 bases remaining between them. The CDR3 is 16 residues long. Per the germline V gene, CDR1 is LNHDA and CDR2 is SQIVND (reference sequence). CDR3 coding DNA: TGTGCCAGTAGTATCAGCCCGGGGGGCACTAATGAAAAACTGTTTTTT. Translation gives CASSISPGGTNEKLFF.

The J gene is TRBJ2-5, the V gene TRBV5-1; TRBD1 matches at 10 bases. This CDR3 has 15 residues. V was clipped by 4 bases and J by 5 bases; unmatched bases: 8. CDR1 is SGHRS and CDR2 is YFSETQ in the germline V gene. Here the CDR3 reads CASSGRQGARETQYF. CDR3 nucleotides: TGCGCCAGCAGCGGACGACAGGGGGCGCGGGAGACCCAGTACTTC.

CDR3 in amino acids: CASSSGVQETQYF. CDR3 DNA: TGTGCCAGCAGCTCCGGGGTTCAAGAGACCCAGTACTTC. The rearrangement joins TRBV7-9 to TRBJ2-5; TRBD2 is a possible D gene (5 bases). The CDR3 covers 13 residues. The germline V and J ends were trimmed by 4 bases and 2 bases, with 8 bases remaining between them. Per germline, CDR1 SEHNR and CDR2 FQNEAQ (reference sequence).